The rows below give T cell receptor beta chains drawn from one sample of a study of tumor-infiltrating lymphocytes in primary liver carcinoma. TCRdb re-analysed the multiplex PCR reads in MiXCR, keeping a single row per CDR3 protein. The sample lists about 64,000 distinct CDR3 sequences, about two thirds occurring once. The sample comprised liver tumor tissue from sampling region 4. These TCRs come from a man aged 40-50 years with primary liver carcinoma and hepatitis B virus infection. The CDR3 runs from the conserved cysteine through the conserved F or W. Fields, in order: D gene, V gene, J gene, clone size, CDR3 protein, CDR3 DNA. D genes are given only for firm matches. Size values are once, few and many counts, or a class for expanded clones, and some rows have none.

-	TRBV12-3/TRBV12-4	TRBJ1-1	-	CASSSKNTETFF	TGTGCCAGCAGTTCAAAGAACACTGAAACTTTCTTT
-	TRBV14	TRBJ1-1	-	CASSLIPVVSEGMNTEAFF	TGTGCCAGCAGCCTTATCCCAGTGGTTTCTGAGGGGATGAACACTGAAGCTTTCTTT
-	TRBV28	TRBJ1-5	many	CASSRQVGNQPQHF	TGTGCCAGCAGTCGACAGGTTGGCAATCAGCCCCAGCATTTT
TRBD2	TRBV2	TRBJ2-3	-	CARSGTSGRNTQYF	TGTGCCAGGAGTGGGACTAGCGGGCGTAATACGCAGTATTTT
-	TRBV20-1	TRBJ2-1	-	CSADPTVGEQFF	TGCAGTGCCGACCCAACAGTGGGTGAGCAGTTCTTC
TRBD2	TRBV12-3/TRBV12-4	TRBJ2-1	many	CASMTSGRYNEQFF	TGTGCCAGTATGACTAGCGGGAGATACAATGAGCAGTTCTTC
-	TRBV29-1	TRBJ2-3	-	CSVGHGGDTQYF	TGCAGCGTTGGGCATGGGGGCGATACGCAATATTTT
-	TRBV7-9	TRBJ2-7	-	CVSSSLPGTGPYEQYF	TGTGTCAGCAGCTCCCTCCCCGGGACTGGGCCCTACGAGCAGTACTTC
-	TRBV5-1	TRBJ2-7	-	CTSSLNSGSALYQQYF	TGCACCAGCAGCCTTAACTCAGGGTCTGCCTTGTACCAGCAGTACTTC
-	TRBV5-5	TRBJ2-1	many	CASSPGTSSSYNEQFF	TGTGCCAGCAGCCCCGGGACTTCGAGCTCCTACAATGAGCAGTTCTTC
-	TRBV24-1	TRBJ2-6	-	CATSDPRGPGNALTF	TGTGCCACCAGTGACCCGAGGGGTCCTGGCAACGCCCTGACTTTC
-	TRBV4-3	TRBJ1-4	-	CASSHDTGVNEKLFF	TGCGCCAGCAGCCATGATACAGGCGTTAATGAAAAGCTGTTTTTT
-	TRBV29-1	TRBJ1-1	-	CSVEYGGLPLNTEAFF	TGCAGCGTTGAATATGGGGGCCTACCTTTGAACACTGAAGCTTTCTTT
-	TRBV29-1	TRBJ2-2	-	CIVRDNRITWELFF	TGCATCGTTCGGGATAATAGGATCACCTGGGAGCTGTTTTTT
TRBD1	TRBV12-3/TRBV12-4	TRBJ2-3	-	CASNPQGQFLDRQYF	TGTGCCAGCAATCCGCAGGGACAGTTTCTAGATAGGCAGTATTTT
-	TRBV4-2	TRBJ2-6	-	CANIQAATGGTGANVLTF	TGTGCCAACATCCAAGCTGCGACAGGAGGGACTGGGGCCAACGTCCTGACTTTC
TRBD1	TRBV5-5	TRBJ2-2	-	CASSSRQGDSKYSTGKLFF	TGTGCCAGCAGCTCCAGACAGGGCGATTCAAAATACTCGACCGGTAAGCTGTTTTTT
-	TRBV11-2	TRBJ2-7	-	CASSYQTEAYDQYF	TGTGCCAGCAGCTATCAGACGGAGGCCTACGATCAGTACTTC
-	TRBV11-2	TRBJ2-7	once	CASSLQQGEQYF	TGTGCAAGTAGCCTCCAACAGGGCGAGCAGTACTTC
-	TRBV5-6	TRBJ1-1	-	CASSLGGTGATEAFF	TGTGCCAGCAGCTTGGGGGGGACGGGGGCCACTGAAGCTTTCTTT
-	TRBV6-1	TRBJ2-1	once	CASSDTLQVLLHNEQSF	TGCGCCAGCAGTGATACCCTACAGGTCCTCTTGCACAATGAGCAGTCCTTC
TRBD1	TRBV6-2/TRBV6-3	TRBJ2-1	-	CASSPPGQGSYNEQFF	TGTGCCAGCAGTCCGCCGGGACAGGGCTCCTACAATGAGCAGTTCTTC
-	TRBV5-8	TRBJ2-1	few	CASSLGLVGVKNEQFF	TGTGCCAGCAGCTTGGGATTAGTGGGAGTGAAGAATGAGCAGTTCTTC
-	TRBV10-3	TRBJ1-5	-	CAMSEYEVDQPQHF	TGTGCCATGAGTGAGTATGAGGTCGATCAGCCCCAGCACTTT
-	TRBV4-1	TRBJ1-2	-	CASSQGDRNYGYSF	TGCGCTAGCAGCCAAGGGGATAGGAACTATGGCTACAGCTTC
-	TRBV4-1	TRBJ2-7	-	CVSSPGRWYERYF	TGCGTCAGCAGCCCGGGCCGTTGGTATGAGCGGTACTTC
-	TRBV4-2	TRBJ2-7	-	CASSQDITGASYEQCF	TGTGCAAGCAGCCAAGATATAACGGGAGCCTCCTACGAGCAGTGCTTC
TRBD1	TRBV29-1	TRBJ2-5	many	CSAPRGQGETQYF	TGCAGCGCCCCACGAGGACAGGGAGAGACCCAGTACTTC
TRBD2	TRBV13	TRBJ2-4	-	CASTVGTSDVDKDIQCF	TGTGCCAGCACCGTCGGGACTAGCGACGTGGACAAAGACATTCAGTGCTTC
-	TRBV11-2	TRBJ1-2	-	CASSSGTEYGYTF	TGTGCCAGCAGTTCCGGGACGGAATATGGCTACACCTTC
TRBD1	TRBV4-2	TRBJ2-5	few	CASSHGGTGREETQYF	TGTGCCAGCAGCCATGGGGGGACAGGGCGGGAAGAGACTCAGTACTTC
-	TRBV28	TRBJ2-1	-	CASSPRSRAYEQFF	TGTGCCAGCAGTCCCAGGAGCCGCGCCTATGAGCAGTTCTTC
TRBD2	TRBV11-2	TRBJ2-7	-	CASSERASGTYEQYF	TGTGCCAGCAGCGAGCGGGCTAGCGGGACCTACGAACAGTACTTC
-	TRBV18	TRBJ1-5	many	CASSPHPNSNQPQHF	TGTGCCAGCTCACCACATCCCAATAGCAATCAGCCCCAGCATTTT
-	TRBV6-1	TRBJ2-1	-	CASMAEGRRSEQFF	TGTGCCAGCATGGCGGAGGGCCGTAGGAGTGAACAGTTCTTC
-	TRBV6-1	TRBJ2-5	-	CAGGETLVGGGETQYF	TGTGCCGGCGGTGAAACCCTAGTGGGAGGAGGGGAGACCCAGTACTTC
-	TRBV6-6	TRBJ1-5	-	CASSRDNNKPQHF	TGTGCCAGTAGTAGGGACAACAATAAGCCCCAGCATTTT
TRBD2	TRBV11-2	TRBJ2-1	many	CASSLGSGGWGEQFF	TGTGCCAGCAGCTTAGGCTCGGGAGGATGGGGTGAGCAGTTCTTC
-	TRBV5-1	TRBJ2-3	-	CASSTLVEGATDTQYF	TGCGCCAGCAGCACCCTAGTAGAGGGAGCCACAGATACGCAGTATTTT
TRBD1	TRBV29-1	TRBJ2-5	-	CSGIQGVGETQYF	TGCAGCGGCATACAGGGGGTGGGAGAGACCCAGTACTTC
-	TRBV11-2	TRBJ2-4	many	CASSLAGPKNIQYF	TGTGCCAGCAGCTTGGCGGGACCGAAAAACATTCAGTACTTC
-	TRBV28	TRBJ2-1	-	CASSLLRTSYNEQFF	TGTGCCAGTAGTTTATTAAGGACTTCCTACAATGAGCAGTTCTTC
-	TRBV2	TRBJ2-3	once	CASSENEVTSLHTQYF	TGTGCCAGCAGTGAAAATGAGGTTACGTCGCTGCATACGCAGTATTTT
-	TRBV6-1	TRBJ2-3	-	CASKSSTDTEYF	TGTGCCAGCAAGTCCAGCACAGATACGGAGTATTTT
-	TRBV11-2	TRBJ1-3	-	CASILVPVRGSSGNTIYF	TGTGCCAGCATCTTAGTGCCCGTGAGGGGGAGCTCTGGAAACACCATATATTTT
-	TRBV4-1	TRBJ2-1	-	CASSQVGREPNELFF	TGCGCCAGCAGCCAAGTTGGACGGGAGCCAAATGAGCTGTTCTTC